The 18 T cell receptor beta chains reported below all come from one sample, sequenced in a study of identical twins. MiXCR, applied by TCRdb to the 5' RACE reads, yields one record per CDR3 protein. The sample yields nearly 900,000 distinct CDR3 sequences, around 12% seen once. These data were also reused for a study on yellow fever vaccine responses in identical twins.

Sequences were obtained from PBMCs. These receptors came from a woman between 18 and 29 years old in good health.

On this clonotype: At one end the junction does not follow the germline gene, possibly because of a read error. This chain connects TRBV6-4 to TRBJ2-3, with D perhaps matching TRBD2 (5 bases). CDR3 size: 15 residues. Germline V CDR1 and CDR2: MRHNA, SNTAGT. CDR3 in amino acids: CASSVSGLSTDAQYF. The CDR3 coding sequence is TGTGCCAGCAGTGTAAGCGGATTAAGCACAGATGCGCAGTATTTT.

J is TRBJ2-3 and V is TRBV6-1; maybe TRBD1 (6 bases). V was pared by 3 bases and J by 6 bases, with 13 bases between. This CDR3 has 14 residues. Germline values: CDR1 MNHNS, CDR2 SASEGT. CDR3 in amino acids: CASSEGAGGDTQYF. The CDR3 DNA reads as TGTGCCAGCAGTGAGGGGGCAGGTGGGGATACGCAGTATTTT.

The chain combines TRBV28 with TRBJ2-1; D might be TRBD1 (5 bases). V lost 7 bases and J lost 2, with 12 bases in between. From germline, CDR1 is MDHEN and CDR2 SYDVKM. The CDR3 has 14 residues. The DNA for the CDR3 is TGTGCCAGCAAAGGGGCCCGCGCCTACAATGAGCAGTTCTTC. Residues: CASKGARAYNEQFF.

With respect to this clonotype: Given a much more abundant clone one base away, this may be a read error. The conserved closing phenylalanine or tryptophan is absent in this CDR3, likely reflecting a read error. The chain carries TRBV29-1 and TRBJ2-3; tentatively, D is TRBD1 or TRBD2 (5 bases each). CDR3 size: 15 residues. Between the trimmed V and J ends, which lost 2 bases and 2 bases, there was a span of 14 bases. CDR1 is SQVTM and CDR2 is ANQGSEA in the germline V gene. CDR3 in amino acids: CSVERGRGITDTQYS. DNA for the CDR3: TGCAGCGTTGAAAGGGGACGAGGTATCACAGATACGCAGTATTCT.

This clonotype was seen a handful of times. The chain joins TRBV14 to TRBJ2-2; TRBD1 or TRBD2 may be the D gene (5 bases each). Trimming removed 2 bases from V and 0 bases from J, with 10 bases in between. The CDR3 covers 16 residues. In germline, CDR1 is SGHDN, CDR2 FVKESK. The CDR3 sequence is CASSQRGPTNTGELFF. The CDR3 DNA follows: TGTGCCAGCAGCCAACGGGGACCCACGAACACCGGGGAGCTGTTTTTT.

This clonotype was observed at least ten times. The rearrangement joins TRBV6-4 to TRBJ2-1, with 9 bases aligning to TRBD1. The CDR3 has 16 residues. Germline CDR1 is MRHNA and CDR2 is SNTAGT. V was pared by 2 bases and J by 3 bases, with 5 bases of the junction left unmatched. This CDR3 reads CASSDGRTGDYNEQFF. The CDR3 region has the DNA TGTGCCAGCAGTGACGGAAGGACAGGGGACTACAATGAGCAGTTCTTC.

This chain links TRBV25-1 with TRBJ2-2, with 9 bases fitting TRBD1. The CDR3 runs to 16 residues. Trimming removed 3 bases from V and 2 bases from J; junction bases left unmatched: 4. CDR1 MGHDK and CDR2 SYGVNS come from the germline V gene. The CDR3 protein is CASSDRDRVNTGELFF. DNA for the CDR3: TGTGCCAGCAGTGATCGGGACAGGGTCAACACCGGGGAGCTGTTTTTT.

This clonotype was seen repeatedly, ten times or more. V is TRBV12-3 or TRBV12-4 and J is TRBJ2-2, with 8 positions matching TRBD2. V shed 1 base, J shed 4 bases, and the junction held 5 bases outside the gene matches. The CDR3 runs to 16 residues. The CDR3 DNA sequence: TGTGCCAGCAGTTTAGTAGCGGGGAGGGGCACCGGGGAGCTGTTTTTT. Translation: CASSLVAGRGTGELFF.

This clonotype has at least ten counts. The chain links TRBV12-3 or TRBV12-4 to TRBJ2-1; D is perhaps TRBD2 (5 bases). The CDR3 has 14 residues. V was cut by 3 bases and J by 9 bases, with 15 bases left in between. The CDR3 reads CASSLGEPRGEQFF. As DNA, the CDR3 is TGTGCCAGCAGTTTGGGAGAGCCCCGGGGTGAGCAGTTCTTC.

This clonotype has more than one count but fewer than ten. The chain couples TRBV29-1 to TRBJ2-7; D call uncertain. CDR3 size: 12 residues. Looked up from germline, CDR1 is SQVTM and CDR2 is ANQGSEA. The V end lost 5 bases, the J end lost 0 bases, and 8 bases lay between the germline ends. The CDR3 region has the DNA TGCAGCGTTTTCAGTAGCTCCTACGAGCAGTACTTC. This gives the protein CSVFSSSYEQYF.

This clonotype appeared a few times. The V gene is TRBV6-1, the J gene TRBJ2-7; 8 nucleotides match TRBD1. Trimming cost V 5 bases and J 0 bases; bases outside gene matches: 6. The CDR3 totals 15 residues. Looked up from germline, CDR1 is MNHNS and CDR2 is SASEGT. The CDR3 DNA follows: TGTGCCAGCAGTACGGGACAGGAAAGCTCCTACGAGCAGTACTTC. Protein product: CASSTGQESSYEQYF.

Only a few counts were recorded for this clonotype. The V and J genes are TRBV3-1 and TRBJ1-1; 7 bases match TRBD1. The germline gives CDR1 LGHDT, CDR2 YNNKEL (reference sequence). The CDR3 is 12 amino acids. With 5 bases clipped from V and 11 bases from J, the junction kept 8 bases outside the gene matches. CDR3 protein: CASSATGVSAFF. DNA of the CDR3: TGTGCCAGCAGCGCTACAGGGGTATCGGCTTTCTTT.

This clonotype was detected a few times. The chain recombines TRBV20-1 with TRBJ2-3; D may be TRBD2 (6 bases). Trimming left V 6 bases short and J 3 bases short, with 16 bases between. Germline V gene data show CDR1 as DFQATT and CDR2 as SNEGSKA (reference sequence). The CDR3 is 14 amino acids. CDR3 in DNA: TGCAGTGCCGGCGGAGGGGAGGTTACAGATACGCAGTATTTT. It specifies CSAGGGEVTDTQYF.

This clonotype has at least ten counts. This rearrangement joins TRBV2 to TRBJ1-1, with D unclear. V gave up 5 bases and J gave up 0 bases, with 13 bases separating them. The CDR3 sequence is 15 residues long. Germline CDR1 and CDR2: SNHLY and FYNNEI. The CDR3 DNA follows: TGTGCCAGCAGTCCCGATCTGGGAATGAACACTGAAGCTTTCTTT. It specifies CASSPDLGMNTEAFF. The entire variable domain, with the rest obtained from reference TRBV2 and TRBJ1-1, is as follows: EPEVTQTPSHQVTQMGQEVILRCVPISNHLYFYWYRQILGQKVEFLVSFYNNEISEKSEIFDDQFSVERPDGSNFTLKIRSTKLEDSAMYFCASSPDLGMNTEAFFGQGTRLTVV.

V and J are TRBV4-1 and TRBJ2-5; TRBD1 matches 8 bases. In germline, CDR1 is MGHRA, CDR2 YSYEKL. The CDR3 consists of 15 residues. The ends lost 3 bases at V and 2 bases at J; junction bases unmatched: 5. DNA for the CDR3: TGCGCCAGCAGCCAGGCCACAGGGGGACAAGAGACCCAGTACTTC. Amino acid sequence: CASSQATGGQETQYF.

This clonotype was observed a handful of times. J is TRBJ2-2 and V is TRBV9, with no clear D. The length of the CDR3 is 14 residues. V gave up 1 base and J gave up 3 bases, with 7 bases separating them. Germline V lookup: CDR1 SGDLS, CDR2 YYNGEE. CDR3 loop: CASSVRVDTGELFF. The DNA for the CDR3 is TGTGCCAGCAGCGTAAGGGTTGACACCGGGGAGCTGTTTTTT.

In its sample, this clonotype was seen a few times. The chain couples TRBV3-1 to TRBJ2-5; D call uncertain. CDR3 length: 14 amino acids. Trimming stripped 5 bases from V and 5 bases from J, with 15 bases between. Germline CDR1 reads LGHDT; CDR2 reads YNNKEL (reference sequence). The CDR3 DNA follows: TGTGCCAGCAGCGAGACACAGACCTTGGAGACCCAGTACTTC. It specifies CASSETQTLETQYF.

The chain couples TRBV12-3 or TRBV12-4 to TRBJ1-1, with D unclear. V lost 7 bases to trimming and J lost 0 bases, with 6 bases between them. The CDR3 runs to 12 residues. The DNA for the CDR3 is TGTGCCAGCAACCAGTTGAACACTGAAGCTTTCTTT. This translates into CASNQLNTEAFF.